The T cell receptor beta chain described here comes from a study of blood T cell repertoires in COVID-19. Whole-study context: Specimens from acute and convalescent COVID-19 originated in the United States, Italy and Spain.

V was pared by 6 bases and J by 0 bases, with 9 bases of the junction left unmatched. The CDR3 is made up of 16 amino acids. Germline V lookup: CDR1 SEHNR, CDR2 FQNEAQ (reference sequence). Authors' methods: Estimation of nucleated cell counts relied on the amplification of reference gene primers. Sequencing used immunoSEQ multiplex PCR; TCRdb keeps in-frame clones, though not all of them. V and J calls plus clone size are reproduced from that table; the DNA served to infer D and trimming. Of some 220,000 clones in the sample, roughly 84% were seen once. The chain has TRBV7-9 and TRBJ2-3; 7 bases are a match to TRBD2. The sequenced sample consisted of peripheral blood. This clonotype was obtained from a woman in her 30s who had recovered from COVID-19. The CDR3 DNA follows: TGTGCCAGCAGGACATTGGGGGGAGGGAGCACAGATACGCAGTATTTT. Amino acids: CASRTLGGGSTDTQYF.